The rows below give T cell receptor beta chains drawn from one sample of a study of identical twins. Each CDR3 protein is one row after TCRdb ran MiXCR on the 5' RACE reads. The table has under 900,000 distinct CDR3 sequences, approximately 13% seen once. These records were also assigned to another study, of yellow fever vaccine responses in identical twins.

The sequenced material came from PBMCs. The receptors come from a woman aged 18-29 years in good health. The CDR3 runs from the conserved cysteine through the conserved F or W. A D gene is named only where the DNA matches it firmly. Rows may omit the clone size; those that give it use once, few, many or a size class.

TRBJ2-3,NA,many,TRBV12-3/TRBV12-4,CASSPGGLRTDTQYF,TGTGCCAGCAGTCCCGGGGGACTCCGCACAGATACGCAGTATTTT
TRBJ2-1,TRBD2,few,TRBV29-1,CSVEDRVSGRAYNEQFF,TGCAGCGTTGAAGATCGGGTTAGCGGGAGGGCCTACAATGAGCAGTTCTTC
TRBJ2-2,TRBD2,NA,TRBV4-2,CASSQRLAGGLVNTGELFF,TGTGCCAGCAGCCAGAGACTAGCGGGAGGTTTGGTTAACACCGGGGAGCTGTTTTTT
TRBJ2-2,TRBD2,few,TRBV7-3,CASSLGRLAGTNGELFF,TGTGCCAGCAGCTTAGGGCGGCTAGCGGGAACTAACGGGGAGCTGTTTTTT
TRBJ2-3,NA,NA,TRBV3-1,CASSQDRRDTDTQYF,TGTGCCAGCAGCCAAGATAGGCGGGACACAGATACGCAGTATTTT
TRBJ2-1,TRBD2,NA,TRBV24-1,CATSDLGTSGEQFF,TGTGCCACCAGTGATCTTGGGACTAGCGGAGAGCAGTTCTTC
TRBJ2-2,TRBD1,NA,TRBV20-1,CSASRDSHTGELFF,TGCAGTGCTAGCCGGGACAGCCACACCGGGGAGCTGTTTTTT
TRBJ2-2,NA,NA,TRBV7-9,CASSLRQGSTGELFF,TGTGCCAGCAGCTTAAGGCAGGGGAGCACCGGGGAGCTGTTTTTT
TRBJ2-1,NA,few,TRBV7-6,CASSLREMRSNEQFF,TGTGCCAGCAGCTTGAGGGAGATGCGGAGCAATGAGCAGTTCTTC
TRBJ2-5,TRBD2,few,TRBV6-2/TRBV6-3,CASSPFAGTSGQETQYF,TGTGCCAGCAGTCCCTTCGCTGGGACTAGCGGACAAGAGACCCAGTACTTC
TRBJ1-2,NA,many,TRBV3-1,CASSQDRIGANYGYTF,TGTGCCAGCAGCCAAGATCGAATCGGCGCTAACTATGGCTACACCTTC
TRBJ2-3,NA,few,TRBV3-1,CASSQEGPTQGWNTDTQYF,TGTGCCAGCAGCCAAGAGGGCCCCACCCAGGGTTGGAACACAGATACGCAGTATTTT
TRBJ2-1,TRBD2,NA,TRBV6-2/TRBV6-3,CASSYSGAGGGGNEQFF,TGTGCCAGCAGTTACTCGGGTGCGGGAGGGGGGGGCAATGAGCAGTTCTTC
TRBJ2-7,NA,few,TRBV20-1,CSASRGTTTVEQYF,TGCAGTGCTAGTCGGGGAACCACTACGGTAGAGCAGTACTTC
TRBJ2-1,TRBD1,NA,TRBV20-1,CSAGQGRSYNEQFF,TGCAGTGCTGGACAGGGAAGGTCCTACAATGAGCAGTTCTTC
TRBJ1-5,NA,few,TRBV28,CASSSGVELSNQPQHF,TGTGCCAGCAGTTCCGGCGTAGAGTTAAGCAATCAGCCCCAGCATTTT
TRBJ2-1,TRBD1,few,TRBV5-1,CASSLVGGQGDEQFF,TGCGCCAGCAGCTTGGTAGGCGGACAGGGCGATGAGCAGTTCTTC
TRBJ2-1,NA,NA,TRBV4-2,CASSHGLLYSYNEQFF,TGTGCCAGCAGCCATGGACTACTATACTCCTACAATGAGCAGTTCTTC
TRBJ2-7,NA,NA,TRBV2,CASRSGTWEQYF,TGTGCCAGCAGATCTGGGACGTGGGAGCAGTACTTC
TRBJ1-5,NA,many,TRBV4-1,CASSGDGFRAQPQHF,TGCGCCAGCAGCGGAGACGGGTTTAGGGCGCAGCCCCAGCATTTT
TRBJ2-1,NA,NA,TRBV5-8,CASSLRWGRQSYNEQFF,TGTGCCAGCAGCTTGCGGTGGGGGAGACAATCCTACAATGAGCAGTTCTTC
TRBJ2-3,NA,NA,TRBV12-3/TRBV12-4,CASSQPRSTQYF,TGTGCCAGCAGCCAGCCTCGGAGTACGCAGTATTTT
TRBJ1-5,NA,NA,TRBV12-3/TRBV12-4,CASRMTGSNQPQHF,TGTGCCAGCAGGATGACAGGAAGCAATCAGCCCCAGCATTTT
TRBJ2-1,TRBD2,NA,TRBV20-1,CSASVGLAGGNEQFF,TGCAGTGCTAGTGTCGGGCTAGCGGGAGGCAATGAGCAGTTCTTC
TRBJ2-2,NA,few,TRBV5-1,CASSYRSIANTGELFF,TGCGCCAGCAGCTACAGGTCTATCGCGAACACCGGGGAGCTGTTTTTT
TRBJ2-5,TRBD1,few,TRBV4-1,CASSPRTGRDQETQYF,TGCGCCAGCAGCCCTCGGACAGGGCGAGACCAAGAGACCCAGTACTTC
TRBJ2-1,TRBD2,few,TRBV5-1,CASRFIAGNEQFF,TGCGCCAGCAGGTTCATAGCGGGAAATGAGCAGTTCTTC
TRBJ1-5,TRBD1,few,TRBV20-1,CSARDLWDRAPSNQPQHF,TGCAGTGCTAGAGATTTATGGGACAGAGCCCCTAGCAATCAGCCCCAGCATTTT
TRBJ2-3,NA,NA,TRBV5-1,CASSLVVPSRATDTQYF,TGCGCCAGCAGCTTGGTTGTACCTTCCAGGGCAACAGATACGCAGTATTTT
TRBJ2-7,NA,few,TRBV5-1,CASSQQQSYEQYF,TGCGCCAGCAGCCAACAACAGTCCTACGAGCAGTACTTC
TRBJ1-5,NA,few,TRBV3-1,CASSQDLSSSNQPQHF,TGTGCCAGCAGCCAAGATCTTTCGAGTAGCAATCAGCCCCAGCATTTT
TRBJ2-5,TRBD1,many,TRBV4-1,CASSQDPLLARGRLGETQYF,TGCGCCAGCAGCCAGGATCCTCTCCTAGCTAGGGGGCGGCTGGGAGAGACCCAGTACTTC
TRBJ2-5,NA,NA,TRBV5-1,CASSARTAQETQYF,TGCGCCAGCAGCGCCCGGACAGCTCAAGAGACCCAGTACTTC
TRBJ2-7,NA,NA,TRBV7-6,CASSSGSAYKQYF,TGTGCCAGCAGCTCAGGGTCTGCCTACAAGCAGTACTTC
TRBJ1-1,NA,few,TRBV29-1,CSATGRGDTEAFF,TGCAGCGCAACGGGTCGAGGGGACACTGAAGCTTTCTTT
TRBJ2-1,NA,few,TRBV5-6,CASSLQLLGSYNEQFF,TGTGCCAGCAGCTTGCAGCTCCTGGGTTCTTACAATGAGCAGTTCTTC
TRBJ1-2,NA,NA,TRBV12-3/TRBV12-4,CASSGDRRGGYTF,TGTGCCAGCAGTGGAGACAGGAGGGGGGGCTACACCTTC
TRBJ2-2,TRBD2,few,TRBV19,CASSARGGPTGELFF,TGTGCCAGTAGTGCTAGGGGAGGGCCGACCGGGGAGCTGTTTTTT
TRBJ1-1,NA,NA,TRBV20-1,CSANPLGGMNTEAFF,TGCAGTGCAAACCCTTTAGGGGGGATGAACACTGAAGCTTTCTTT
TRBJ1-2,TRBD1,NA,TRBV29-1,CSVEEGGRTGADAF,TGCAGCGTTGAAGAGGGGGGGAGGACAGGCGCGGACGCCTTC
TRBJ2-2,NA,NA,TRBV7-9,CASSPYAYQNTGELFF,TGTGCCAGCAGCCCGTATGCATATCAGAACACCGGGGAGCTGTTTTTT
TRBJ2-2,NA,few,TRBV7-2,CASSHHSSANTGELFF,TGTGCCAGCAGCCATCACAGCTCCGCGAACACCGGGGAGCTGTTTTTT
TRBJ1-1,NA,many,TRBV5-1,CASSLGGGNTEAFF,TGCGCCAGCAGCTTAGGAGGGGGAAATACTGAAGCTTTCTTT
TRBJ2-5,TRBD2,few,TRBV20-1,CSVRSLAVRETQYF,TGCAGTGTCAGGTCACTAGCGGTGCGTGAGACCCAGTACTTC
TRBJ2-1,TRBD2,many,TRBV4-2,CASSQGSSGGADEQFF,TGTGCCAGCAGCCAGGGTTCTAGCGGGGGGGCCGATGAGCAGTTCTTC
TRBJ2-1,TRBD2,few,TRBV12-3/TRBV12-4,CASSFQLAEYNEQFF,TGTGCCAGCAGTTTCCAACTAGCGGAATACAATGAGCAGTTCTTC
TRBJ2-3,TRBD1,few,TRBV9,CASSVGTADTQYF,TGTGCCAGCAGCGTCGGGACAGCAGATACGCAGTATTTT
TRBJ2-7,NA,few,TRBV10-2,CASSESIFGGKLYEQYF,TGCGCCAGCAGTGAGTCGATCTTTGGGGGAAAACTCTACGAGCAGTACTTC
TRBJ1-1,NA,few,TRBV27,CASNLRQNTEAFF,TGTGCCAGCAACCTTCGACAGAACACTGAAGCTTTCTTT
TRBJ1-5,NA,many,TRBV28,CASSQWRISTNQPQHF,TGTGCCAGCAGCCAGTGGAGAATTTCCACGAATCAGCCCCAGCATTTT
TRBJ2-2,NA,few,TRBV28,CASRSGQPNTGELFF,TGTGCCAGCAGATCGGGACAACCGAACACCGGGGAGCTGTTTTTT
TRBJ1-1,NA,NA,TRBV5-1,CASSLEGRGGTEAFF,TGCGCCAGCAGCTTGGAGGGCAGGGGTGGTACTGAAGCTTTCTTT